The 14 T cell receptor beta chains presented below share a single source sample, sequenced in a study of cytomegalovirus exposure and HLA in healthy donors. It was with 60 Vbeta and 13 Jbeta primers that the PCR ran. Some clones are missing from TCRdb's copy, which holds only in-frame ones; the method was immunoSEQ multiplex PCR. The table lists about 210,000 clones. The sample taken for sequencing was PBMCs. The receptors here all came from a woman younger than 45 in good health and CMV-seropositive.

This rearrangement joins TRBV7-2 to TRBJ2-1, with 7 bases lining up with TRBD2. With V trimmed by 5 bases and J by 13 bases, 20 bases remained unmatched. This CDR3 contains 16 residues. Germline V gene sequence: CDR1 SGHTA, CDR2 FQGNSA. CDR3 nucleotides: TGTGCCAGCAGCGGGGGGGGTACTTTCGGGTCACTTTTCCAGTTCTTC. Translating gives CASSGGGTFGSLFQFF.

The chain has TRBV27 and TRBJ2-5, with 8 bases that match TRBD2. Germline V lookup: CDR1 MNHEY, CDR2 SMNVEV (reference sequence). V dropped 2 bases and J dropped 1; count of bases not matched to a gene: 15. The CDR3 runs to 19 residues. Here the CDR3 DNA reads TGTGCCAGCAGTTTAAGATACAAAACTAGCGGACAACTCCAAGAGACCCAGTACTTC. It codes for CASSLRYKTSGQLQETQYF.

V and J are TRBV19 and TRBJ2-7, with 7 bases fitting TRBD1. V gave up 5 bases and J gave up 5 bases; unmatched junction bases: 15. The CDR3 loop spans 16 amino acids. Per the germline V gene, CDR1 is LNHDA and CDR2 is SQIVND (reference sequence). The CDR3 is CASSPWTGSGGNEQYF. DNA for the CDR3: TGTGCCAGTAGTCCTTGGACAGGCTCAGGTGGGAACGAGCAGTACTTC.

The V call is TRBV4-1, the J call TRBJ1-4; 9 nucleotides match TRBD1. The CDR3 covers 20 residues. With V trimmed by 1 base and J by 7 bases, 19 bases remained unmatched. CDR1 MGHRA and CDR2 YSYEKL come from the germline V gene. The CDR3 is CASSQAPSRPGTGNSEKLFF. The CDR3 DNA reads TGCGCCAGCAGCCAAGCCCCGTCACGTCCCGGGACAGGGAATTCTGAAAAACTGTTTTTT.

The chain couples TRBV6-5 to TRBJ2-2; 7 bases match TRBD1. V gave up 6 bases and J gave up 1 base; unmatched junction bases: 2. The CDR3 is 14 amino acids. The germline V gene has CDR1 MNHEY and CDR2 SVGAGI. CDR3 amino acids: CASSRTGNTGELFF. The DNA for the CDR3 is TGTGCCAGCAGCCGGACAGGGAACACCGGGGAGCTGTTTTTT.

V usage is TRBV7-9 and J usage is TRBJ2-1; D perhaps matches TRBD2 (5 bases). With 0 bases removed from V and 4 bases from J, the gap between germline ends came to 10 bases. In germline, CDR1 is SEHNR, CDR2 FQNEAQ (reference sequence). CDR3 length: 15 residues. The DNA of the CDR3 is TGTGCCAGCAGCTTAGCGCAGGCGGGTTACAATGAGCAGTTCTTC. It yields the protein CASSLAQAGYNEQFF.

Here the CDR3 DNA reads TGTGCCATCAGTGATTGGCGGGTCTACGAGCAGTACTTC. Translation gives CAISDWRVYEQYF. The rearrangement joins TRBV10-3 to TRBJ2-7; a weak D match, TRBD2 (5 bases). Trimming shortened V by 3 bases and J by 3 bases, and 9 bases separated the two germline ends. The CDR3 extends over 13 amino acids. Germline V CDR1 and CDR2: ENHRY, SYGVKD.

This chain connects TRBV14 to TRBJ1-1, with 7 positions matching TRBD1. V trimming: 3 bases; J trimming: 6 bases; junction bases outside the gene matches: 13. There are 16 residues in the CDR3. The germline gives CDR1 SGHDN, CDR2 FVKESK. In DNA form, the CDR3 reads TGTGCCAGCAGCCAGCAAGGGGGCGAGGGATTCGCTGAAGCTTTCTTT. It yields the protein CASSQQGGEGFAEAFF.

The chain employs TRBV5-1 and TRBJ2-3; 13 nucleotides line up with TRBD2. With 4 bases clipped from V and 1 base from J, the junction kept 12 bases outside the gene matches. The CDR3 covers 19 residues. Looked up from germline, CDR1 is SGHRS and CDR2 is YFSETQ. The CDR3 reads CASSPGGTSGGAGTDTQYF. CDR3 nucleotides: TGCGCCAGCAGCCCGGGCGGCACTAGCGGGGGGGCGGGCACAGATACGCAGTATTTT. Based on the CDR3 plus reference TRBV5-1 and TRBJ2-3, the full variable domain is KAGVTQTPRYLIKTRGQQVTLSCSPISGHRSVSWYQQTPGQGLQFLFEYFSETQRNKGNFPGRFSGRQFSNSRSEMNVSTLELGDSALYLCASSPGGTSGGAGTDTQYFGPGTRLTVL.

The rearrangement joins TRBV9 to TRBJ1-6, with D possibly being TRBD1 (6 bases). The CDR3 is 15 amino acids. Germline V gene sequence: CDR1 SGDLS, CDR2 YYNGEE. The ends were cut back, 4 bases at V and 5 bases at J, with 13 bases in the middle. CDR3 residues: CASSRGEGDNSPLHF. The CDR3 nucleotides are TGTGCCAGCAGCAGAGGGGAGGGGGATAATTCACCCCTCCACTTT. The variable domain in full, completed from reference TRBV9 and TRBJ1-6, reads DSGVTQTPKHLITATGQRVTLRCSPRSGDLSVYWYQQSLDQGLQFLIQYYNGEERAKGNILERFSAQQFPDLHSELNLSSLELGDSALYFCASSRGEGDNSPLHFGNGTRLTVT.

Here the CDR3 reads CASTLFPGSHEQYF. The CDR3 DNA reads TGTGCCAGCACCCTCTTCCCAGGATCTCACGAGCAGTACTTC. The chain recombines TRBV6-1 with TRBJ2-7; D ambiguous. CDR1 and CDR2 from the germline V gene are MNHNS and SASEGT. Trimming removed 7 bases from V and 5 bases from J, with 18 bases in between. The CDR3 runs to 14 residues.

The chain uses TRBV7-9 and TRBJ1-2, with 7 positions matching TRBD1. Germline V gives CDR1 SEHNR, CDR2 FQNEAQ (reference sequence). J gave up 2 bases and V 5 bases, and 8 bases lay outside the gene matches. The CDR3 runs to 15 residues. The CDR3 bases are TGTGCCAGCAGCACCGCACGACAGGGAAACTATGGCTACACCTTC. It encodes CASSTARQGNYGYTF. Full variable domain (outside the CDR3, taken from reference TRBV7-9 and TRBJ1-2): DTGVSQNPRHKITKRGQNVTFRCDPISEHNRLYWYRQTLGQGPEFLTYFQNEAQLEKSRLLSDRFSAERPKGSFSTLEIQRTEQGDSAMYLCASSTARQGNYGYTFGSGTRLTVV.

This rearrangement joins TRBV6-5 to TRBJ1-5; D is ambiguous. The CDR3 sequence is 14 residues long. CDR1 and CDR2 from the germline V gene are MNHEY and SVGAGI. Between the trimmed V and J ends, which lost 6 bases and 5 bases, there was a span of 14 bases. In DNA, the CDR3 is TGTGCCAGCAGCCCAGAGAGGGCACATCAGCCCCAGCATTTT. This encodes CASSPERAHQPQHF.

The chain links TRBV10-3 to TRBJ1-1; D unclear. The CDR3 covers 13 residues. The germline V gene has CDR1 ENHRY and CDR2 SYGVKD. Trimming left V 2 bases short and J 0 bases short, with 4 bases between. The CDR3 nucleotides are TGTGCCATCAGTGAGGCGATGAACACTGAAGCTTTCTTT. Its translation: CAISEAMNTEAFF.